The T cell receptor beta chain under discussion was sequenced for a study of regulatory T cells. Study-wide points: Regulatory T cells showed the strongest V-J pair restriction and V/J gene skewing among patient repertoires. Hydrophobic residues at CDR3 positions 6 and 7 were enriched in conventional CD4+ T cells of CD3G-deficient patients.

Losses at the gene ends were 3 bases for V and 6 bases for J; bases not matched to a gene: 6. The CDR3 extends over 14 amino acids. Germline-derived CDR1 and CDR2 are MDHEN and SYDVKM. A word on this clone: Its antigen is as yet unknown.

Patients aged 2 to 39 years had fewer naive and more memory CD4+ and CD8+ T cells. Amplification used 52 TRBV primers and 13 TRBJ primers. Profiled with immunoSEQ multiplex PCR; TCRdb holds only in-frame clones, not every one. The sample consists of 20,000 to 25,000 clones, around nine tenths of them appearing once. The chain links TRBV28 to TRBJ2-7; 9 nucleotides agree with TRBD1. Sequencing used conventional CD4+ T cells sorted from blood. The sequence came from a child aged 5 to 17 with CD3G deficiency. The CDR3 reads CASSFGQGIGEQYF. As DNA, the CDR3 is TGTGCCAGCAGTTTCGGACAGGGGATCGGCGAGCAGTACTTC.